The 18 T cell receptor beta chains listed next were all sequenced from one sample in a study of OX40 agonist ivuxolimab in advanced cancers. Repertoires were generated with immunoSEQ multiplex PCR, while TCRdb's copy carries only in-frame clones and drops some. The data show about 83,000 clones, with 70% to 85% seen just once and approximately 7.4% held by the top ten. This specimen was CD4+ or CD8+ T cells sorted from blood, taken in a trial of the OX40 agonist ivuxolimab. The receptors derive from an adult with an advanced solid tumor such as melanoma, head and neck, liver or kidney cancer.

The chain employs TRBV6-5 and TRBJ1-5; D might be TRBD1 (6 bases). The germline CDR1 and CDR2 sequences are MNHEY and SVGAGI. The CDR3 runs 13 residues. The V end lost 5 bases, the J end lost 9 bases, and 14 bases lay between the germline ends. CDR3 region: CASSTGARPPQHF. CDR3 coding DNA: TGTGCCAGCAGTACGGGGGCCCGGCCGCCCCAGCATTTT.

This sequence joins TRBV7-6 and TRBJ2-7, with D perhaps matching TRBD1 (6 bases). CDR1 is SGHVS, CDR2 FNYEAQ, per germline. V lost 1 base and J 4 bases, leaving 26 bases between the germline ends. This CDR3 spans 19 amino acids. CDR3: CASSLVSGHTIKISYEQYF. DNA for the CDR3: TGTGCCAGCAGCTTAGTCTCGGGACATACTATCAAAATCTCTTACGAGCAGTACTTC.

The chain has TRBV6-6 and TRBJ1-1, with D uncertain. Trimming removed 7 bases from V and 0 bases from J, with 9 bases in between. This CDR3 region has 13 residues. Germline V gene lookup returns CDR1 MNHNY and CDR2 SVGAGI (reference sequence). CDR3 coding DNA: TGTGCCAGCAACGAGAGAATGAACACTGAAGCTTTCTTT. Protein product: CASNERMNTEAFF.

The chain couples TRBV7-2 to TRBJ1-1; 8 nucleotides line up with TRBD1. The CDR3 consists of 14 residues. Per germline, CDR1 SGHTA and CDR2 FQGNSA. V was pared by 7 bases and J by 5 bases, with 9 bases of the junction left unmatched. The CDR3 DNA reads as TGTGCCAGCAACCAACAGGGGGTATATACTGAAGCTTTCTTT. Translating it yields CASNQQGVYTEAFF.

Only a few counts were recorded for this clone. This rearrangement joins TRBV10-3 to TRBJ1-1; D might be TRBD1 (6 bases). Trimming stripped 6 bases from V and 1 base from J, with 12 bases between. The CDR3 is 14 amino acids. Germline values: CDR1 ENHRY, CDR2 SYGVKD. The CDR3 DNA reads TGTGCCATCAGAGAGGACAGTAGGAACACTGAAGCTTTCTTT. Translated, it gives CAIREDSRNTEAFF.

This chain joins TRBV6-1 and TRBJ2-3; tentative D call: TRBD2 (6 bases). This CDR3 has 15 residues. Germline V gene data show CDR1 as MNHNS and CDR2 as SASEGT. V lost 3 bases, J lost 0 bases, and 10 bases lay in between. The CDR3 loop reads CASSEWRGSTDTQYF. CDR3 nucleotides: TGTGCCAGCAGTGAGTGGCGGGGTAGCACAGATACGCAGTATTTT.

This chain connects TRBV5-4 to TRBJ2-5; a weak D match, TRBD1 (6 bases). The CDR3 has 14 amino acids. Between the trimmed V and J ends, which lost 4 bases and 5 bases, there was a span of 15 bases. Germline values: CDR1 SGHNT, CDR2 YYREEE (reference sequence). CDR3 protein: CASSLGSGGETQYF. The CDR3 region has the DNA TGTGCCAGCAGCCTGGGGTCTGGGGGCGAGACCCAGTACTTC.

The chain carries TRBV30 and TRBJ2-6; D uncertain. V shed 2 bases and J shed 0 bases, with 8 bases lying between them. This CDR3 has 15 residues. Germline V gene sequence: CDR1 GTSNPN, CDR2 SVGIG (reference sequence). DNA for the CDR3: TGTGCCTGGAGTTTACAGAACTCTGGGGCCAACGTCCTGACTTTC. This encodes CAWSLQNSGANVLTF.

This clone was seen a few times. CDR3 amino acids: CASSYGTGRYEQYF. In DNA form, the CDR3 reads TGTGCCAGCAGTTATGGGACAGGTCGGTACGAGCAGTACTTC. The chain links TRBV6-5 to TRBJ2-7, with 8 bases aligning to TRBD1. Trimming removed 3 bases from V and 4 bases from J; junction bases left unmatched: 5. CDR1 and CDR2 (germline): MNHEY, SVGAGI. The CDR3 runs to 14 residues.

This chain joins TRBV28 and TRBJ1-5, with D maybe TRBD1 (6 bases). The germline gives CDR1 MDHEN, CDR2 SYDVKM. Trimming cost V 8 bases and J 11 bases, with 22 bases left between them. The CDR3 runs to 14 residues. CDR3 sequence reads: CASLRGQGERAQHF. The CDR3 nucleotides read TGTGCCAGCCTCCGGGGACAAGGAGAGCGAGCCCAGCATTTT.

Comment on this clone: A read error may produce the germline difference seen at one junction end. In DNA form, the CDR3 reads TGTGCCAGCAGCAACCGGGACAGCACAAATACGCAGTATTTT. As protein: CASSNRDSTNTQYF. The chain joins TRBV9 to TRBJ2-3; 7 bases line up with TRBD1. This CDR3 contains 14 residues. From germline, CDR1 is SGDLS and CDR2 YYNGEE.

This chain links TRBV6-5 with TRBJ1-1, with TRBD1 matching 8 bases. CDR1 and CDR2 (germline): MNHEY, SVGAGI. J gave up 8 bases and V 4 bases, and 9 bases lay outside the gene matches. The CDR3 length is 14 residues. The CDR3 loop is CASSFGQGGGEAFF. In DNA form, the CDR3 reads TGTGCCAGCAGTTTTGGACAGGGTGGGGGAGAAGCTTTCTTT.

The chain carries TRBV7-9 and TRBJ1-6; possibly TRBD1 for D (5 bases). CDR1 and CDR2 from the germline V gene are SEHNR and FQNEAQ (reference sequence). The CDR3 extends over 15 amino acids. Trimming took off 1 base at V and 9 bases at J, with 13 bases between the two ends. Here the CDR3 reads CASSLEAGWSSPLHF. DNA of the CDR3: TGTGCCAGCAGCTTAGAGGCAGGGTGGAGTTCACCCCTCCACTTT.

The CDR3 loop is CASRGGGGANVLTF. Written as DNA, the CDR3 is TGTGCCAGCCGAGGAGGGGGTGGGGCCAACGTCCTGACTTTC. The rearrangement joins TRBV5-4 to TRBJ2-6; the D gene could be TRBD1 or TRBD2 (6 bases each). Deletions cut 7 bases from V and 3 bases from J, with 11 bases between. The CDR3 totals 14 residues. Germline values: CDR1 SGHNT, CDR2 YYREEE (reference sequence).

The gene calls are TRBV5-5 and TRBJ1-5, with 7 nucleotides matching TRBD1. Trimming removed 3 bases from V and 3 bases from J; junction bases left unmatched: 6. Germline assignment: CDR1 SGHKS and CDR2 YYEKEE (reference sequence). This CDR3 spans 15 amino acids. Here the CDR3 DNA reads TGTGCCAGCAGCTCTTATGACAGGGACAATCAGCCCCAGCATTTT. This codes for CASSSYDRDNQPQHF.

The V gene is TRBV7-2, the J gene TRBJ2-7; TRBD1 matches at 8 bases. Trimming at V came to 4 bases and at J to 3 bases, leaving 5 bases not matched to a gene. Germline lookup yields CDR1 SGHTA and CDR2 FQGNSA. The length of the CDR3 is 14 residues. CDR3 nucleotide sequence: TGTGCCAGCAGCTCCGGACAGGGAGGCTACGAGCAGTACTTC. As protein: CASSSGQGGYEQYF.

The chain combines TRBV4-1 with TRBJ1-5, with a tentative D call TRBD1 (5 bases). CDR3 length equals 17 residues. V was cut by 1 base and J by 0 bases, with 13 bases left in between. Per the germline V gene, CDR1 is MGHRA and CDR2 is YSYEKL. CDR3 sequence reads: CASSQGQPGGSNQPQHF. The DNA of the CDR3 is TGCGCCAGCAGCCAAGGACAGCCGGGAGGTAGCAATCAGCCCCAGCATTTT.

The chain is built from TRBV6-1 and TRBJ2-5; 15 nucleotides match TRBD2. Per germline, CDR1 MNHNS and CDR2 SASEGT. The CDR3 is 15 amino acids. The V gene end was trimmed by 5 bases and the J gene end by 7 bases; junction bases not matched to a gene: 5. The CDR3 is CASSKKGLAGGTQYF. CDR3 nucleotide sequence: TGTGCCAGCAGTAAAAAGGGACTAGCGGGAGGGACCCAGTACTTC.